The 9 T cell receptor beta chains below all came from one sample that was sequenced in a study of CD8+ T cells in alopecia areata. As to treatment: oral pan-JAK inhibitor, 5-10 mg twice daily. Following RNA extraction, reverse transcription yielded cDNA that acted as the sequencing template. Here immunoSEQ multiplex PCR was the method, and the copy in TCRdb shows in-frame clones only, minus some. The sample lists around 300,000 clones; over 45% were seen once. The sequenced sample was CD4+ T cells sorted from blood, obtained around week 52, from a patient treated with tofacitinib. The source is a human donor with alopecia areata.

This rearrangement joins TRBV7-2 to TRBJ1-2; 8 nucleotides agree with TRBD1. V lost 5 bases, J lost 2 bases, and 4 bases stayed unmatched. The CDR3 has 14 amino acids. Germline CDR1 reads SGHTA; CDR2 reads FQGNSA. This CDR3 is CASSGNRGNYGYTF. As DNA, the CDR3 is TGTGCCAGCAGCGGTAACAGGGGGAACTATGGCTACACCTTC.

The chain joins TRBV29-1 to TRBJ2-3; maybe TRBD2 (6 bases). The germline V and J ends were trimmed by 3 bases and 5 bases, with 15 bases remaining between them. The CDR3 is 14 residues long. Germline-derived CDR1 and CDR2 are SQVTM and ANQGSEA. The CDR3: CSVDHGSLLDTQYF. The CDR3 coding sequence is TGCAGCGTTGATCACGGGAGCCTTTTAGATACGCAGTATTTT.

The rearrangement joins TRBV27 to TRBJ2-1; TRBD2 might be the D (6 bases). Germline-derived CDR1 and CDR2 are MNHEY and SMNVEV (reference sequence). This CDR3 spans 15 amino acids. Trimming pared 2 bases from V and 6 bases from J, leaving 14 bases between. CDR3 sequence: CASSLRDSRANEQFF. As DNA, the CDR3 is TGTGCCAGCAGTTTACGGGACTCCCGCGCCAATGAGCAGTTCTTC.

V gene TRBV5-1 combines with J gene TRBJ1-1; the D is unclear. The CDR3 consists of 15 residues. Germline lookup yields CDR1 SGHRS and CDR2 YFSETQ. Trimming took 4 bases from V and 6 from J, leaving 19 bases between them. Here the CDR3 DNA reads TGCGCCAGCAGCACCGATGGACTGACTGGGGCTGAAGCTTTCTTT. Its translation is CASSTDGLTGAEAFF.

The rearrangement joins TRBV6-6 to TRBJ2-5; D is perhaps TRBD1 or TRBD2 (5 bases each). Germline V gene lookup returns CDR1 MNHNY and CDR2 SVGAGI (reference sequence). The V and J ends lost 8 bases and 2 bases respectively, with 18 bases between them. The CDR3 has 15 amino acids. The CDR3 DNA is TGTGCCAGCGGACCGCCGGGGCTGAGTCAAGAGACCCAGTACTTC. The encoded protein is CASGPPGLSQETQYF.

This clone was found once. This chain links TRBV6-5 with TRBJ2-3; D gene unclear. Trimming removed 4 bases from V and 5 bases from J, with 4 bases in between. Germline CDR1 reads MNHEY; CDR2 reads SVGAGI. The CDR3 extends over 11 amino acids. The CDR3 protein is CASSFLDTQYF. CDR3 in DNA: TGTGCCAGCAGTTTTTTAGATACGCAGTATTTT.

The V call is TRBV29-1, the J call TRBJ2-3, with no clear D. Germline V gene data show CDR1 as SQVTM and CDR2 as ANQGSEA. V was pared by 3 bases and J by 0 bases, with 16 bases between. CDR3 length: 16 amino acids. CDR3 protein: CSVEGWAAVSTDTQYF. The CDR3 nucleotides are TGCAGCGTTGAGGGGTGGGCGGCGGTGAGCACAGATACGCAGTATTTT.

There are a few counts of this clone. The chain has TRBV7-9 and TRBJ1-6, with 8 bases matching TRBD1. Trimming at V came to 1 base and at J to 6 bases, leaving 2 bases not matched to a gene. The CDR3 sequence is 15 residues long. Germline assignment: CDR1 SEHNR and CDR2 FQNEAQ (reference sequence). The CDR3 nucleotides are TGTGCCAGCAGCTTAGGCGACAGGGGTAATTCACCCCTCCACTTT. Amino acids: CASSLGDRGNSPLHF.

The chain joins TRBV7-9 to TRBJ1-2; D is possibly TRBD1 (5 bases). Germline CDR1 is SEHNR and CDR2 is FQNEAQ (reference sequence). The CDR3 runs to 17 residues. Deletions cut 7 bases from V and 1 base from J, with 22 bases between. The CDR3 sequence: CASTREQQASNNYGYTF. CDR3 nucleotides: TGTGCCAGCACCCGGGAACAACAGGCGTCCAATAACTATGGCTACACCTTC.